These 5 T cell receptor beta chains originate from one sample sequenced in a study of T cells expressing NK-cell markers. From the 5' RACE reads, TCRdb lists one entry per CDR3 protein and no DNA. This sample's clone table lists a few hundred thousand distinct CDR3 sequences. Sequencing used blood T cells: a sorted CD56 or NKG2C T cell subset, CD4+ or CD8+ T cells, or bulk PBMC T cells (not recorded which). The origin of the receptors is a young man in good health.

The chain links TRBV3-1 to TRBJ2-3; there is no DNA to check the TCRdb D call of TRBD2. The CDR3 is 17 amino acids. Germline CDR1 and CDR2: LGHDT and YNNKEL (reference sequence). The CDR3 loop is CASSQAGRALGTDTQYF.

The chain has TRBV29-1 and TRBJ2-3; TCRdb indicates TRBD2, and absent DNA this call remains unverified. CDR3 length: 14 amino acids. The germline V gene has CDR1 SQVTM and CDR2 ANQGSEA. CDR3 in amino acids: CSVEGGPNTDTQYF.

CDR3 sequence reads: CASSKRVRESYNEQFF. The genes are TRBV21-1 and TRBJ2-1; the TCRdb D gene call, TRBD2, has no DNA to confirm it. TRBV21-1 represents a pseudogene. The CDR3 has 16 amino acids.

The chain couples TRBV9 to TRBJ2-1. This CDR3 contains 15 residues. Germline V gene sequence: CDR1 SGDLS, CDR2 YYNGEE. The CDR3 is CASSVSGSSYNEQFF.

The chain joins TRBV7-2 to TRBJ2-3; TCRdb proposes TRBD1, but this gene call is untestable without DNA. CDR1 and CDR2 (germline): SGHTA, FQGNSA. The CDR3 totals 16 residues. The CDR3 sequence: CASSPIPIGQGDTQYF.